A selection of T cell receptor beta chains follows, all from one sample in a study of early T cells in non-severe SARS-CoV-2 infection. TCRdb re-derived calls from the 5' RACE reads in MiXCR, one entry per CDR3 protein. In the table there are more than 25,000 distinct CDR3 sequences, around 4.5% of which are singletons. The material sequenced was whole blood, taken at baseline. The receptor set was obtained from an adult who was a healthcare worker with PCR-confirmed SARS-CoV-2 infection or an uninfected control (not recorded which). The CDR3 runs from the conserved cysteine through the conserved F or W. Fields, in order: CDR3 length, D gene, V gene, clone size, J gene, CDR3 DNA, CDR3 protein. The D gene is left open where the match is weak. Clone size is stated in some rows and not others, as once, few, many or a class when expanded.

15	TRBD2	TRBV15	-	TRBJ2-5	TGTGCCACCAGCCCCCGGACTAGCGGATGGGAGACCCAGTACTTC	CATSPRTSGWETQYF
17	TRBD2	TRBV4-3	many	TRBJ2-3	TGCGCCAGCAGCCCGTTGACTAGCGGGGGGGCCACCGATACGCAGTATTTT	CASSPLTSGGATDTQYF
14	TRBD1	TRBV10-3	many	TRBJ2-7	TGTGCCATCAGTGATGAGCTGACAGGGCGCGAGCAGTACTTC	CAISDELTGREQYF
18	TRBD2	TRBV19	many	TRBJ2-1	TGTGCCAGTACCCTTCACCAGCGCGGGAGGGGGGGAGGCAATGAGCAGTTCTTC	CASTLHQRGRGGGNEQFF
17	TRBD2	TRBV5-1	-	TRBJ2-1	TGCGCCAGCAGCTTGGTTTTGGCGGGAGGGCCGGGAAATGAGCAGTTCTTC	CASSLVLAGGPGNEQFF
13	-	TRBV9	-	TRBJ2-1	TGTGCCAGCAGCGTCAGACAGTACAATGAGCAGTTCTTC	CASSVRQYNEQFF
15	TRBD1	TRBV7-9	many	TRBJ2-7	TGTGCCAGCAGCCCACGGACAGGATTGACCTACGAGCAGTACTTC	CASSPRTGLTYEQYF
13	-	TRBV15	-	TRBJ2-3	TGTGCCACCAGCAGAGATCGGATGGGTACGCAGTATTTT	CATSRDRMGTQYF
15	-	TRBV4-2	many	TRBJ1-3	TGTGCCAGCAGCCAAGAGTCGGGGACTGGAAACACCATATATTTT	CASSQESGTGNTIYF
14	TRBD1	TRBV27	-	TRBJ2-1	TGTGCCAGCAGTTTATCGGGCAGGGGGACTGAGCAGTTCTTC	CASSLSGRGTEQFF
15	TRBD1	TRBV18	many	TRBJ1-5	TGTGCCAGCTCACCATCAGGGGGCGGCAATCAGCCCCAGCATTTT	CASSPSGGGNQPQHF
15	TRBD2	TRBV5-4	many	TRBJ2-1	TGTGCCAGCAGCTTGAATAGCGGGCTGGGCAATGAGCAGTTCTTC	CASSLNSGLGNEQFF
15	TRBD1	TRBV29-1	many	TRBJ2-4	TGCAGCGTCGGGTGGACGTGGGACAGCAAAAACATTCAGTACTTC	CSVGWTWDSKNIQYF
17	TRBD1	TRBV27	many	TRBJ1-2	TGTGCCAGCAGTTTGTCCCGGGACAGGGGTTTCCTTGGAGGCTACACCTTC	CASSLSRDRGFLGGYTF
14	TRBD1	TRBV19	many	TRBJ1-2	TGTGCCAGTAGTATGGGACAGAAGGGCTATGGCTACACCTTC	CASSMGQKGYGYTF
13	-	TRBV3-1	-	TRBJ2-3	TGTGCCAGCAGCCAGGTCACCACAGATACGCAGTATTTT	CASSQVTTDTQYF
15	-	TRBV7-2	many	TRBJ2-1	TGTGCCAGCAGCCCCGGGACACTCTCCTACAATGAGCAGTTCTTC	CASSPGTLSYNEQFF
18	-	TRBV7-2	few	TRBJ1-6	TGTGCCAGCAGCCCCATGATACACCCGAGCTCCTATAATTCACCCCTCCACTTT	CASSPMIHPSSYNSPLHF
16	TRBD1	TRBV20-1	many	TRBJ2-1	TGCAGTGCTAGAGGAGGGGACAGGGAGTCCTACAATGAGCAGTTCTTC	CSARGGDRESYNEQFF
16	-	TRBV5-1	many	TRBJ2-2	TGCGCCAGCAGCTTGCGGGACCTACTCTGGGCCGGGGAGCTGTTTTTT	CASSLRDLLWAGELFF
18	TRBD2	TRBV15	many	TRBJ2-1	TGTGCCACCAGCAGAGTACCGCGATTAGCGGGAGAGGGGAATGAGCAGTTCTTC	CATSRVPRLAGEGNEQFF
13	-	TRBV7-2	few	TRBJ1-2	TGTGCCAGCAGCCACGGGGCGGACTATGGCTACACCTTC	CASSHGADYGYTF
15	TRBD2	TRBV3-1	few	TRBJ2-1	TGTGCCAGCAGCCAGAAAGGACTAGCGGGCGATGAGCAGTTCTTC	CASSQKGLAGDEQFF
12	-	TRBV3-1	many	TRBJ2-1	TGTGCCAGCAGCCAAGAGCCCAATGAGCAGTTCTTC	CASSQEPNEQFF
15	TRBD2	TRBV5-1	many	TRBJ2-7	TGCGCCAGCAGCCCGAGACTAGCGGGAGCCTACGAGCAGTACTTC	CASSPRLAGAYEQYF
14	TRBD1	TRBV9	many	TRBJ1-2	TGTGCCAGCAGCGGGACAGGGGGCATCTATGGCTACACCTTC	CASSGTGGIYGYTF
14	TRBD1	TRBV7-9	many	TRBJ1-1	TGTGCCAGCAGCTCACAGGGGATAGACACTGAAGCTTTCTTT	CASSSQGIDTEAFF
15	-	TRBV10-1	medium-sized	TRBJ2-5	TGCGCCAGCAGTACGCGCCGGGAGTCCCAAGAGACCCAGTACTTC	CASSTRRESQETQYF
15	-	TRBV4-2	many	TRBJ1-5	TGTGCCAGCAGTCGTGGTCGGGATGGTAATCAGCCCCAGCATTTT	CASSRGRDGNQPQHF
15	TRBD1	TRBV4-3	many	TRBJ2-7	TGCGCCAGCAGCCAAGGACTACAGGGGTTCCACGAGCAGTACTTC	CASSQGLQGFHEQYF
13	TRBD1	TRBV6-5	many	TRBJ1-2	TGTGCCAGCAGAAGACAGGGATCCTATGGCTACACCTTC	CASRRQGSYGYTF
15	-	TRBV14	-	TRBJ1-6	TGTGCCAGCAGTCGCACAGGGAACTATAATTCACCCCTCCACTTT	CASSRTGNYNSPLHF
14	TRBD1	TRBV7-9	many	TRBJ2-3	TGTGCCAGCAGCAAGGTCCAGGGGGCAGATACGCAGTATTTT	CASSKVQGADTQYF
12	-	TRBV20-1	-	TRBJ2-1	TGCAGTGTCCCCAAGGGAGAGGATGAGCAGTTCTTC	CSVPKGEDEQFF
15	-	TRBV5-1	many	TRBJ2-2	TGCGCCAGCAGCCTACGGGGCCCGAACACCGGGGAGCTGTTTTTT	CASSLRGPNTGELFF
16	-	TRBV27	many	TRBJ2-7	TGTGCCACCAAGAAAGGGGGGGCTAGCGGAAATTACGAGCAGTACTTC	CATKKGGASGNYEQYF
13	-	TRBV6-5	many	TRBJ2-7	TGTGCCAGTGTCGGTAGGGTAGTTAACGAGCAGTACTTC	CASVGRVVNEQYF
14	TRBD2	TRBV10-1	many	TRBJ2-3	TGCGCCAGCAGTAGCGGGAGTTTCGCAGATACGCAGTATTTT	CASSSGSFADTQYF
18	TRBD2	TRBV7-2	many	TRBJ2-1	TGTGCCAGCAGCGGCCCTAGCGGGGCGGCTAGCTCCTACAATGAGCAGTTCTTC	CASSGPSGAASSYNEQFF
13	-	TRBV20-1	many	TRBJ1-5	TGCAGTGTGGCAGTGAGCGACAATCAGCCCCAGCATTTT	CSVAVSDNQPQHF
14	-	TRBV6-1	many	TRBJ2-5	TGTGCCAGCAGAGTCGCGGGCGAGGAAGAGACCCAGTACTTC	CASRVAGEEETQYF
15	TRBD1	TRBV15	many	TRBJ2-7	TGTGCCACCAGCAGAGATACGACAGGGACCTACGAGCAGTACTTC	CATSRDTTGTYEQYF
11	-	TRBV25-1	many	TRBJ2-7	TGTGCCAGCAGACAGGGCTACGAGCAGTACTTC	CASRQGYEQYF
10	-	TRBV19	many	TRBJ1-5	TGTGCCATCGGAGATCAGCCCCAGCATTTT	CAIGDQPQHF
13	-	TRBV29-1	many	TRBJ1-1	TGCAGCGTTGAAGGATGGGGGGACACTGAAGCTTTCTTT	CSVEGWGDTEAFF
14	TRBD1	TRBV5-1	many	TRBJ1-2	TGCGCCAGCAGCCCGGGGACAGGGGAAATTGGCTACACCTTC	CASSPGTGEIGYTF
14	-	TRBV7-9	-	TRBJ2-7	TGTGCCAGCAGCCCCGGGACAAGATCCTACGAGCAGTACTTC	CASSPGTRSYEQYF
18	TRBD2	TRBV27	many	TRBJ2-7	TGTGCCAGCAGTTTATCGCCCGCTAGCGGGAGGGTGGCCTACGAGCAGTACTTC	CASSLSPASGRVAYEQYF
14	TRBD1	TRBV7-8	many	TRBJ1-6	TGTGCCAGCAGCGTAAACAGGGGGGATTCACCCCTCCACTTT	CASSVNRGDSPLHF
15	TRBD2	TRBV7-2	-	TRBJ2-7	TGTGCCAGCAGCTTGATAGCGGGAGAGTCCTACGAGCAGTACTTC	CASSLIAGESYEQYF
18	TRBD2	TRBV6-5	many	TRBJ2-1	TGTGCCAGCAGTTTCGGGGGCACTATGGGACTAGGGGTCAATGAGCAGTTCTTC	CASSFGGTMGLGVNEQFF
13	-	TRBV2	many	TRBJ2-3	TGTGCCAGCAGTGAACAGGGCACAGATACGCAGTATTTT	CASSEQGTDTQYF
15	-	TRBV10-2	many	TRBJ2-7	TGCGCCAGCAGTGATGTGGGAAGGAGCTCCTACGAGCAGTACTTC	CASSDVGRSSYEQYF